The 26 T cell receptor beta chains below come from one sample, sequenced in a study of CD8 T cells in ankylosing spondylitis listed by TCRdb under 2017. Library preparation used 5' RACE. The reads were generated on an Illumina HiSeq 2500. TCRdb trimmed public reads at Q25 via fastp, called clones via MiXCR and kept in-frame beta chains. Identical CDR3 protein sequences are pooled into one entry, listed with their most common genes and DNA. This sample has approximately 220,000 distinct CDR3 sequences in its table, and around a quarter of those were observed once. The top ten hold less than 8.5% of the sample. Input material: blood, either unsorted or a sorted T cell fraction (not recorded which). The receptors come from a male donor with ankylosing spondylitis or in good health (not recorded which).

This clonotype showed up many times. The V and J genes are TRBV20-1 and TRBJ2-7, with a tentative D call TRBD2 (5 bases). V lost 6 bases and J 0 bases, leaving 12 bases between the germline ends. The CDR3 has 13 residues. Germline V CDR1 and CDR2: DFQATT, SNEGSKA (reference sequence). The chain's CDR3 is CSASRRVSYEQYF. The CDR3 DNA is TGCAGTGCCTCTCGGCGGGTCTCCTACGAGCAGTACTTC.

This clonotype has ten or more counts. The chain couples TRBV7-9 to TRBJ1-1; D call uncertain. The germline V gene encodes CDR1 SEHNR and CDR2 FQNEAQ (reference sequence). The CDR3 has 13 residues. V was clipped by 5 bases and J by 0 bases, with 7 bases between them. The CDR3 nucleotides read TGTGCCAGCAGCCGATTTATGAACACTGAAGCTTTCTTT. This codes for CASSRFMNTEAFF.

This clonotype has more than one count but fewer than ten. The chain is built from TRBV15 and TRBJ2-3; TRBD2 agrees at 7 bases. Germline V lookup: CDR1 LNHNV, CDR2 YYDKDF (reference sequence). V dropped 2 bases and J dropped 6; count of bases not matched to a gene: 11. This CDR3 has 16 residues. The CDR3 spells CATSRPETSRRDTQYF. The CDR3 DNA reads as TGTGCCACCAGCAGACCGGAGACTAGCCGGAGGGATACGCAGTATTTT.

The V call is TRBV5-4, the J call TRBJ1-2; D gene ambiguous. Trimming left V 4 bases short and J 6 bases short, with 16 bases between. The germline V gene encodes CDR1 SGHNT and CDR2 YYREEE (reference sequence). The CDR3 runs to 14 residues. CDR3 region: CASSPRPTGDGYTF. The CDR3 nucleotides read TGTGCCAGCAGCCCCAGGCCGACGGGCGATGGCTACACCTTC.

The chain joins TRBV6-5 to TRBJ2-7; unclear D gene. V was pared by 0 bases and J by 4 bases, with 7 bases between. The CDR3 totals 13 residues. The germline CDR1 and CDR2 sequences are MNHEY and SVGAGI. The DNA for the CDR3 is TGTGCCAGCAGTTACTCAGTAGGGTACGAGCAGTACTTC. Translating gives CASSYSVGYEQYF.

In its sample, this clonotype was seen many times. The CDR3 is CASSSTGRGYTF. In nucleotides, the CDR3 is TGTGCCAGCAGTTCAACAGGGAGGGGCTACACCTTC. The rearrangement links TRBV12-3 or TRBV12-4 to TRBJ1-2; TRBD1 might be the D (6 bases). The V and J ends lost 4 bases and 8 bases respectively, with 11 bases between them. CDR3 length: 12 amino acids.

This clonotype was recorded at least ten times. The chain couples TRBV3-1 to TRBJ2-1; 7 positions match TRBD2. The CDR3 has 15 residues. CDR1 is LGHDT, CDR2 YNNKEL, per germline (reference sequence). Trimming took 4 bases from V and 8 from J; bases not matched to a gene: 11. The CDR3: CASSPPGTTRYEQFF. The CDR3 region has the DNA TGTGCCAGCAGCCCCCCCGGGACTACTCGATATGAGCAGTTCTTC.

This clonotype was recorded at least ten times. The chain combines TRBV6-1 with TRBJ2-2; D remains unclear. This CDR3 spans 13 amino acids. In germline, CDR1 is MNHNS, CDR2 SASEGT. With 11 bases removed from V and 4 bases from J, the gap between germline ends came to 14 bases. The CDR3 region has the DNA TGTGCCTCGTCCGCGGTCTCCACCGGGGAGCTGTTTTTT. It yields the protein CASSAVSTGELFF.

The chain recombines TRBV20-1 with TRBJ2-5; possibly TRBD2 for D (6 bases). V was cut by 6 bases and J by 0 bases, with 14 bases left in between. The CDR3 totals 14 residues. Germline CDR1 is DFQATT and CDR2 is SNEGSKA (reference sequence). The chain's CDR3 is CSADGSWYQETQYF. DNA of the CDR3: TGCAGTGCGGACGGGAGTTGGTACCAAGAGACCCAGTACTTC.

This clonotype was found many times. The rearrangement links TRBV20-1 to TRBJ2-2; TRBD1 aligns across 7 bases. This CDR3 has 15 residues. Losses at the gene ends were 5 bases for V and 4 bases for J; bases not matched to a gene: 10. The germline gives CDR1 DFQATT, CDR2 SNEGSKA (reference sequence). The CDR3 reads CSAPNRGGGTGELFF. The CDR3 DNA sequence: TGCAGTGCTCCCAACAGGGGTGGGGGCACCGGGGAGCTGTTTTTT.

This clonotype has ten or more counts. The chain links TRBV5-5 to TRBJ2-7; no clear D gene. V gave up 0 bases and J gave up 7 bases, with 8 bases separating them. Germline CDR1 reads SGHKS; CDR2 reads YYEKEE (reference sequence). The CDR3 sequence is 12 residues long. The chain's CDR3 is CASSLVRREQYF. The CDR3 DNA reads as TGTGCCAGCAGCTTGGTCCGGCGGGAGCAGTACTTC.

This clonotype was seen only a few times. The chain is built from TRBV4-3 and TRBJ2-7; the match to TRBD2 covers 7 bases. The V gene end was trimmed by 0 bases and the J gene end by 4 bases; junction bases not matched to a gene: 9. CDR3 length: 16 residues. Germline CDR1 reads LGHNA; CDR2 reads YSLEER. CDR3 sequence (DNA): TGCGCCAGCAGCCAAGAGGGTCAGGTGGGGGGGTACGAGCAGTACTTC. As protein: CASSQEGQVGGYEQYF.

This clonotype showed up many times. The chain employs TRBV4-1 and TRBJ1-2; D is undetermined. Looked up from germline, CDR1 is MGHRA and CDR2 is YSYEKL. Trimming stripped 1 base from V and 1 base from J, with 7 bases between. The CDR3 is 14 amino acids. The CDR3 spells CASSQGSVNYGYTF. CDR3 bases: TGCGCCAGCAGCCAAGGGTCGGTTAACTATGGCTACACCTTC.

This clonotype was detected ten times or more. DNA for the CDR3: TGCGCCAGCTCGCTCCAGGGGGCTGATGAAAAACTGTTTTTT. This translates into CASSLQGADEKLFF. This chain connects TRBV4-1 to TRBJ1-4; 8 nucleotides match TRBD1. Per germline, CDR1 MGHRA and CDR2 YSYEKL. V lost 8 bases and J lost 6; bases outside the gene matches: 8. The CDR3 sequence is 14 residues long.

This chain joins TRBV12-3 or TRBV12-4 and TRBJ2-3, with D possibly matching TRBD2 (5 bases). Trimming removed 7 bases from V and 4 bases from J, with 9 bases in between. The CDR3 loop spans 12 amino acids. DNA of the CDR3: TGTGCCAGCACCTTCGGGGCAGATACGCAGTATTTT. Its protein product is CASTFGADTQYF.

The V gene is TRBV9, the J gene TRBJ2-3; D is unresolved. Between the trimmed V and J ends, which lost 4 bases and 4 bases, there was a span of 19 bases. Germline loops: CDR1 SGDLS, CDR2 YYNGEE. The CDR3 is 16 residues long. The CDR3 region is CASSSRTLAPSDTQYF. For the CDR3, the DNA is TGTGCCAGCAGCTCGCGGACGCTCGCCCCATCAGATACGCAGTATTTT.

This clonotype was seen many times. The chain employs TRBV5-6 and TRBJ2-4, with D possibly TRBD2 on 6 matching bases. V shed 3 bases and J shed 0 bases, with 16 bases lying between them. The CDR3 contains 17 residues. Germline CDR1 SGHDT, CDR2 YYEEEE. CDR3 sequence: CASSSPLEGQAKNIQYF. The CDR3 coding sequence is TGTGCCAGCAGCTCGCCTCTGGAGGGGCAAGCCAAAAACATTCAGTACTTC.

This clonotype was observed a handful of times. This may arise from a read error, as a much more abundant clone is one base away. The chain couples TRBV4-1 to TRBJ1-5, with 7 bases identical to TRBD1. Germline lookup yields CDR1 MGHRA and CDR2 YSYEKL. Losses at the gene ends were 7 bases for V and 2 bases for J; bases not matched to a gene: 8. The CDR3 sequence is 15 residues long. CDR3 DNA: TGCGCCAGCAACCCAGGGGACAGAGGCAATCAGCCCCAGCATTTT. Protein sequence: CASNPGDRGNQPQHF.

The gene calls are TRBV9 and TRBJ1-6, with D hard to call. This CDR3 region has 15 residues. Germline V lookup: CDR1 SGDLS, CDR2 YYNGEE. Between the trimmed V and J ends, which lost 4 bases and 7 bases, there was a span of 15 bases. As DNA, the CDR3 is TGTGCCAGCAGCTCGAGGGCCCAGACCAATTCACCCCTCCACTTT. This sequence encodes CASSSRAQTNSPLHF.

In its sample, this clonotype was seen many times. The chain carries TRBV15 and TRBJ2-1; 7 nucleotides match TRBD2. This CDR3 spans 16 amino acids. The trim removed 6 bases at V and 0 bases at J, leaving 8 bases unmatched. The germline gives CDR1 LNHNV, CDR2 YYDKDF (reference sequence). DNA for the CDR3: TGTGCCACCAGTCGACTAGCCGCGAGCTCCTACAATGAGCAGTTCTTC. Translated: CATSRLAASSYNEQFF.

This clonotype was observed many times. This chain connects TRBV7-6 to TRBJ1-4; TRBD1 is a possible D gene (6 bases). CDR1 is SGHVS, CDR2 FNYEAQ, per germline. The V end was cut by 1 base, the J end by 7 bases, with 13 bases between. CDR3 length equals 15 residues. The CDR3 here is CASSLVGGGREKLFF. The CDR3 coding sequence is TGTGCCAGCAGCTTAGTTGGGGGGGGCCGTGAAAAACTGTTTTTT. The full variable domain, in which reference TRBV7-6 and TRBJ1-4 provide the parts outside the CDR3, is GAGVSQSPRYKVTKRGQDVALRCDPISGHVSLYWYRQALGQGPEFLTYFNYEAQQDKSGLPNDRFSAERPEGSISTLTIQRTEQRDSAMYRCASSLVGGGREKLFFGSGTQLSVL.

The V call is TRBV5-1, the J call TRBJ2-3, with D hard to call. This CDR3 contains 14 residues. Germline loops: CDR1 SGHRS, CDR2 YFSETQ. The ends were cut back, 3 bases at V and 1 base at J, with 9 bases in the middle. The CDR3 DNA is TGCGCCAGCAGCTCCAGGTCTGGCACAGATACGCAGTATTTT. Protein sequence: CASSSRSGTDTQYF.

Here the CDR3 reads CAISEQREGTQYF. CDR3 sequence (DNA): TGTGCCATCAGTGAGCAGCGGGAGGGGACCCAGTACTTC. The chain has TRBV10-3 and TRBJ2-5, with 10 bases matching TRBD2. The CDR3 is 13 residues long. CDR1 is ENHRY and CDR2 is SYGVKD in the germline V gene. J lost 7 bases, V lost 2 bases, and 1 base had no gene match.

This clonotype was seen ten or more times. The chain couples TRBV12-3 or TRBV12-4 to TRBJ2-1, with no clear D. Trimming took 4 bases from V and 7 from J, leaving 8 bases between them. The CDR3 has 12 residues. CDR3 loop: CASSWTQNEQFF. As DNA, the CDR3 is TGTGCCAGCAGTTGGACCCAGAATGAGCAGTTCTTC.

This sequence joins TRBV29-1 and TRBJ2-5, with 8 bases lining up with TRBD1. V dropped 2 bases and J dropped 4; count of bases not matched to a gene: 3. Germline CDR1 SQVTM, CDR2 ANQGSEA. There are 13 residues in the CDR3. CDR3 amino acids: CSVESTGGETQYF. The CDR3 bases are TGCAGCGTTGAATCAACAGGGGGAGAGACCCAGTACTTC.

This clonotype came up many times. This chain uses TRBV11-2 with TRBJ2-1; D is possibly TRBD2 (5 bases). Trimming took off 4 bases at V and 6 bases at J, with 16 bases between the two ends. The length of the CDR3 is 15 residues. Germline loops: CDR1 SGHAT, CDR2 FQNNGV. The CDR3 DNA sequence: TGTGCCAGCAGCTCCGCGGGCCTAGCAGCCAATGAGCAGTTCTTC. It yields the protein CASSSAGLAANEQFF.